The rows below give T cell receptor beta chains drawn from one sample of a study of T cell changes during pregnancy in multiple sclerosis. Produced via immunoSEQ multiplex PCR; TCRdb's table is partial and in-frame only. This sample carries about 39,000 clones, 90% of them seen once, and the ten largest clones take roughly 0.5%. The sequencing here drew on CD4+ T cells from peripheral blood mononuclear cells, taken in the first trimester of pregnancy. The receptors were gathered from a female donor in good health, enrolled as a control in a pregnancy study. Each CDR3 is given with its conserved first and last residue. D genes are given only for firm matches. Not every row has a clone size; where given, it reads once, few, many or a size class.

length	V	size	D	J	DNA	CDR3
14	TRBV5-4	.	.	TRBJ2-3	TGTGCCAGCAGCTTCTGGGAGGCCACAGATACGCAGTATTTT	CASSFWEATDTQYF
12	TRBV5-4	.	.	TRBJ2-7	TGTGCCAGCAGCTTGGTCGGCTACGAGCAGTACTTC	CASSLVGYEQYF
13	TRBV6-6	.	.	TRBJ1-3	TGTGCCAGCAGTCAATTCTCTGGAAACACCATATATTTT	CASSQFSGNTIYF
13	TRBV6-5	.	.	TRBJ1-2	TGTGCCAGCAGTCCCGACAGGATGTATGGCTACACCTTC	CASSPDRMYGYTF
14	TRBV6-5	.	.	TRBJ2-7	TGTGCCAGCAGTTACCGCGGGGCCTCCTACGAGCAGTACTTC	CASSYRGASYEQYF
16	TRBV21-1	once	.	TRBJ1-1	TGTGCCAGCAGCAAAGCAGGCCCCGGGTTATTCACTGAAGCTTTCTTT	CASSKAGPGLFTEAFF
14	TRBV30	.	.	TRBJ1-3	TGTGCCTGGAGTGTCGCCGGGTACGGAAACACCATATATTTT	CAWSVAGYGNTIYF
20	TRBV10-3	.	.	TRBJ2-4	TGTGCCATCAGTGAGTCCGTGATCTCCCTGACAGGTCTAGCCAAAAACATTCAGTACTTC	CAISESVISLTGLAKNIQYF
13	TRBV18	.	.	TRBJ1-1	TGTGCCAGCTCACCACCGGAGCGGACTGAAGCTTTCTTT	CASSPPERTEAFF
15	TRBV19	once	TRBD2	TRBJ2-1	TGTGCCAGTAGTAGAGCGGGGGGGCTATACAATGAGCAGTTCTTC	CASSRAGGLYNEQFF